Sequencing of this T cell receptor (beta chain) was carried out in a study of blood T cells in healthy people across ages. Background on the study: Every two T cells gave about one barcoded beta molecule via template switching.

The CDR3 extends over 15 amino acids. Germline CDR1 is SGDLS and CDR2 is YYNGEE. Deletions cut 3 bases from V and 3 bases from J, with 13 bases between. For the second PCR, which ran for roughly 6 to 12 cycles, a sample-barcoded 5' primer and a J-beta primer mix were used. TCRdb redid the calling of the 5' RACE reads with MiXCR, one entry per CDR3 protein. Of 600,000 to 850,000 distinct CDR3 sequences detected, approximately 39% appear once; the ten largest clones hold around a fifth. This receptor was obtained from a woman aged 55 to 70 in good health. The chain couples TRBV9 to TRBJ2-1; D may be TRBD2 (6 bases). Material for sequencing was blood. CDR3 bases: TGTGCCAGCAGCGCCGGGGGTGATAACTACAATGAGCAGTTCTTC. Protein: CASSAGGDNYNEQFF.